In this sample, the clone carrying this T cell receptor beta chain turned up a few times. This sample was included in a study of blood T cell repertoires in COVID-19. Germline loops: CDR1 GTSNPN, CDR2 SVGIG (reference sequence). CDR3 length: 14 amino acids. V lost 0 bases to trimming and J lost 7 bases, with 15 bases between them. Authors' data handling: Reference gene primer amplification gave estimated nucleated cell counts. Profiled with immunoSEQ multiplex PCR; TCRdb holds only in-frame clones, not every one. Clone size and the V and J calls come from that table; the DNA yielded D and trimming. The sample records about 270,000 clones, 88% being singletons.

The V call is TRBV30, the J call TRBJ1-1; D might be TRBD1 (5 bases). The material sequenced was PBMCs or T cells enriched from blood (not recorded which). This clonotype originated in a woman younger than 45 who had recovered from COVID-19. This CDR3 is CAWSVKRGWVEAFF. As DNA, the CDR3 is TGTGCCTGGAGTGTAAAAAGGGGATGGGTTGAAGCTTTCTTT.